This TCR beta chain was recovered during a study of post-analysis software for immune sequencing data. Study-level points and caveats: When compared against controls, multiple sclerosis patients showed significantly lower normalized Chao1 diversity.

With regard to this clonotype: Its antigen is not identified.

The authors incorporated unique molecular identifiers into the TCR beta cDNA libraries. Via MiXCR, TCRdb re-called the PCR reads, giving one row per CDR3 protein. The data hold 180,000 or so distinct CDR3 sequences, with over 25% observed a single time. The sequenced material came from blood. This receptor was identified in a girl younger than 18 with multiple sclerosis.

CDR3 residues: CASSAPTGGRNEQFF. CDR3 in DNA: TGCGCCAGCAGCGCCCCCACAGGGGGCCGGAATGAGCAGTTCTTC. This sequence joins TRBV5-1 and TRBJ2-1; 9 bases are shared with TRBD1. V lost 4 bases to trimming and J lost 7 bases; unmatched junction nucleotides: 9. This CDR3 is 15 amino acids long. The germline V gene has CDR1 SGHRS and CDR2 YFSETQ.